This entry features one T cell receptor beta chain sequence. TCRdb keeps only in-frame clones here, not all; method: immunoSEQ multiplex PCR. Of around 500,000 clones listed, roughly 85% are singletons. The sample is drawn from a study of shared clonotypes between healthy human individuals. The length of the CDR3 is 14 residues. Looked up from germline, CDR1 is SGHRS and CDR2 is YFSETQ. V shed 4 bases and J shed 7 bases, with 18 bases lying between them. The sequenced sample consisted of PBMCs. The rearrangement joins TRBV5-1 to TRBJ2-7; D may be TRBD1 (6 bases). The receptor was derived from a middle-aged woman in good health. Some clones in this sample may be carry-over from other donors' samples. CDR3 DNA: TGCGCCAGCAGCCCCGGGACACCCGACGGGGAGCAGTACTTC. Its protein product is CASSPGTPDGEQYF.